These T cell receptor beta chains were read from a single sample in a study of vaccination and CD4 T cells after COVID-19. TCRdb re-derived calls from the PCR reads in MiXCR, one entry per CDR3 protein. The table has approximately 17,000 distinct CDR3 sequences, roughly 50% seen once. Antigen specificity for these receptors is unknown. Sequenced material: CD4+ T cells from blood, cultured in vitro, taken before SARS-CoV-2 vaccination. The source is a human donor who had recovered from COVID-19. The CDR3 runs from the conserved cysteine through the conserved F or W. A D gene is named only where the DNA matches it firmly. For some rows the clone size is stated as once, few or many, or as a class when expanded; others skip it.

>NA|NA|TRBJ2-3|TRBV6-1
TGTGCCAGCACCCTGCGGGGTACGCAGTATTTT
CASTLRGTQYF
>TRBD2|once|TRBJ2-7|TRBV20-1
TGCAGTGCTAGATGGGGGGGGACCTACGAGCAGTACTTC
CSARWGGTYEQYF
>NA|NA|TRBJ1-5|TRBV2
TGTGCCAGCAACGAGCCCAAGGCAGGCAATCAGCCCCAGCATTTT
CASNEPKAGNQPQHF
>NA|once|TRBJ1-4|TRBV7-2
TGTGCCAGCAGCTTAGGGGGGGTCAGGGAATATGAAAAACTGTTTTTT
CASSLGGVREYEKLFF
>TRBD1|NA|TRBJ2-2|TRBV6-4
TGTGCCAGCCAGGGACAGGTTGACACCGGGGAGCTGTTTTTT
CASQGQVDTGELFF
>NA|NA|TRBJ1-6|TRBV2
TGTGCCAGCAGCGCAACAGGACCCAATAATTCACCCCTCCACTTT
CASSATGPNNSPLHF
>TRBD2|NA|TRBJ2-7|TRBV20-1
TGCAGTGCTACATTTAGCGGGAGACTCGGCTACGAGCAGTACTTC
CSATFSGRLGYEQYF
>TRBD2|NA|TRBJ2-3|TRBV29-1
TGCAGCGTGGGACTAGCGGGAGCCTCAGATACGCAGTATTTT
CSVGLAGASDTQYF
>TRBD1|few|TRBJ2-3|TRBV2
TGTGCCAGCAGTGGACAGGGGGCCTCTAGCACAGATACGCAGTATTTT
CASSGQGASSTDTQYF
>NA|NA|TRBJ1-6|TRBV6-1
TGTGCCAGCCTGAGTGACCGGGCCACTAATTCACCCCTCCACTTT
CASLSDRATNSPLHF
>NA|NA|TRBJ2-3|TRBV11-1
TGTGCCAGCAGCTTCGCCAGGACTCAACGCCGCACAGATACGCAGTATTTT
CASSFARTQRRTDTQYF
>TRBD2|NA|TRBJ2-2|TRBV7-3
TGTGCCAGCAGCTTAACTACTAGCGGGAGGAGCACCGGGGAGCTGTTTTTT
CASSLTTSGRSTGELFF
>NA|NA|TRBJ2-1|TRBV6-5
TGTGCCAGCAGTTACTCGATTGCTAAATACAATGAGCAGTTCTTC
CASSYSIAKYNEQFF
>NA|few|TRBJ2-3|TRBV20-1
TGCAGTCCATCCCTGCCAGCGAGACTAGATACGCAGTATTTT
CSPSLPARLDTQYF
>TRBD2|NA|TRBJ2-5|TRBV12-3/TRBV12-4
TGTGCCAGCAGTTTAGGGACTAGCGGGAGGGCCGAAGAGACCCAGTACTTC
CASSLGTSGRAEETQYF
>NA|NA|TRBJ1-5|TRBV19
TGTGCCAGTAGTATACAAGGTTTTTCAGGTCATCAGCCCCAGCATTTT
CASSIQGFSGHQPQHF
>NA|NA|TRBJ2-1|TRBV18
TGTGCCAGCTCACCCCTGGGGGGTCAGAGCTCCTACAATGAGCAGTTCTTC
CASSPLGGQSSYNEQFF
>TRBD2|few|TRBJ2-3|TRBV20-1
TGCAGTGCTGGAAGGTCAGCGGGAGGGGTTCTTACAGATACGCAGTATTTT
CSAGRSAGGVLTDTQYF
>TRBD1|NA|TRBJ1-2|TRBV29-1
TGCAGCGTGACGACGGGGGCCAGGGGGGAAGGCTACACCTTC
CSVTTGARGEGYTF
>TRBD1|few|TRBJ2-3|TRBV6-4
TGTGCCAGACCTCAGGGCCATCGACAGGGTGTCACAGATACGCAGTATTTT
CARPQGHRQGVTDTQYF
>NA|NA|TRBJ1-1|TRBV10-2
TGCGCCAGCGGCCCAGGACGGAACACTGAAGCTTTCTTT
CASGPGRNTEAFF
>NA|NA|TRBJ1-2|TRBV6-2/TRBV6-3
TGTGCCAGCAGTCTAAATGGAGACGGCTACACCTTC
CASSLNGDGYTF
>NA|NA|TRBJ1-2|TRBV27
TGTGCCAGCAGTTTATCGCGGGGGCCTGGCTATGGCTACACCTTC
CASSLSRGPGYGYTF
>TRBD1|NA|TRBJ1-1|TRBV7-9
TGTGCCAGCAGCTTAGTAGACAGGGGGAACACTGAAGCTTTCTTT
CASSLVDRGNTEAFF
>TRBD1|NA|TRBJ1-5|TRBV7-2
TGTGCCAGCAGCTTAGTCAGGGGGGGGAATCAGCCCCAGCATTTT
CASSLVRGGNQPQHF
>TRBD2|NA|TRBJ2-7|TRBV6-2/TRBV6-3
TGTGCCAGCAGTTACTTCGGCGGGAGATCCGGCGAGCAGTACTTC
CASSYFGGRSGEQYF
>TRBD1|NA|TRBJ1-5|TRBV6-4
TGTGCCAGCAGTGACGGGACAGGGGGCAATCAGCCCCAGCATTTT
CASSDGTGGNQPQHF
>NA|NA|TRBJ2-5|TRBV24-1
TGTGCCACCAGTGATCCGAGGGGTTGGGAGACCCAGTACTTC
CATSDPRGWETQYF